This T cell receptor beta chain stems from a study of cytomegalovirus exposure and HLA in healthy donors. The V gene end was trimmed by 3 bases and the J gene end by 0 bases; junction bases not matched to a gene: 6. CDR1 and CDR2 (germline): SNHLY, FYNNEI. The CDR3 consists of 17 residues. The PCR used 60 Vbeta and 13 Jbeta primers. TCRdb's table, derived via immunoSEQ multiplex PCR, lists solely in-frame clones and lacks some. Of some 140,000 clones listed, 70% to 80% are singletons. The sequence was obtained from a female donor in good health and CMV-seronegative. The chain recombines TRBV2 with TRBJ2-4, with 9 bases lining up with TRBD1. Sequencing was carried out using PBMCs. The chain's CDR3 is CASSDEGQGLAKNIQYF. The DNA for the CDR3 is TGTGCCAGCAGTGATGAGGGACAGGGCCTAGCCAAAAACATTCAGTACTTC. Full variable domain (rest looked up from reference TRBV2 and TRBJ2-4): EPEVTQTPSHQVTQMGQEVILRCVPISNHLYFYWYRQILGQKVEFLVSFYNNEISEKSEIFDDQFSVERPDGSNFTLKIRSTKLEDSAMYFCASSDEGQGLAKNIQYFGAGTRLSVL.